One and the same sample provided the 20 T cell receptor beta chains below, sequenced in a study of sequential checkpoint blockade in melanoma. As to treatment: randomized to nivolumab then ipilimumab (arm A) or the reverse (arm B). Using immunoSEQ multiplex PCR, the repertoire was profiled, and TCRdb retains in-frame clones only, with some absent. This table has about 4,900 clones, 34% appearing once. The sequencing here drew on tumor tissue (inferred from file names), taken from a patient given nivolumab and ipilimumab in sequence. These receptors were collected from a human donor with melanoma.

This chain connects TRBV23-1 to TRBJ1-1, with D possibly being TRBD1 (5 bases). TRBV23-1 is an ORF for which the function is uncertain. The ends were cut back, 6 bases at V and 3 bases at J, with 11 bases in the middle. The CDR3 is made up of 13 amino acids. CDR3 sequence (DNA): TGCGCCAGCAGCCTAGGGGTGGACACTGAAGCTTTCTTT. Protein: CASSLGVDTEAFF.

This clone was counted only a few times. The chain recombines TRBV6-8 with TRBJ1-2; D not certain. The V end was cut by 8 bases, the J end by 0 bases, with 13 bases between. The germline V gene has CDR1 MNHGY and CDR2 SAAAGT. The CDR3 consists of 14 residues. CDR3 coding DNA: TGTGCCAGCGGACCTTATATAGCTAACTATGGCTACACCTTC. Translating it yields CASGPYIANYGYTF.

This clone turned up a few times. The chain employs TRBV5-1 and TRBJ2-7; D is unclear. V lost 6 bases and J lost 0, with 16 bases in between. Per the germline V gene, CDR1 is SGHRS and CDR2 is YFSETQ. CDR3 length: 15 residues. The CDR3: CASNLWVGTSYEQYF. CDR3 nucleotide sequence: TGCGCCAGCAACCTTTGGGTGGGAACCTCCTACGAGCAGTACTTC. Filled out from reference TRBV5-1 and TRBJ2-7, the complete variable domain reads KAGVTQTPRYLIKTRGQQVTLSCSPISGHRSVSWYQQTPGQGLQFLFEYFSETQRNKGNFPGRFSGRQFSNSRSEMNVSTLELGDSALYLCASNLWVGTSYEQYFGPGTRLTVT.

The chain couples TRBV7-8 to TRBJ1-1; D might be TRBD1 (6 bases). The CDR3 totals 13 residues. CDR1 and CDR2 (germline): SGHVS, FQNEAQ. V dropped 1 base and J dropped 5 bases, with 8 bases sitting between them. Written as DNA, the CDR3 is TGTGCCAGCAGCTTAGAGGGGACAACTGAAGCTTTCTTT. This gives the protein CASSLEGTTEAFF.

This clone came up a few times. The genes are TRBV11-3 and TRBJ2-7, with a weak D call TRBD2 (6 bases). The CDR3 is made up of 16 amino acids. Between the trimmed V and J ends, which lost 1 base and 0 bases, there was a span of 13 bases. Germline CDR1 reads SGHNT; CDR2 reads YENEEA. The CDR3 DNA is TGTGCCAGCAGCTTAGGGCTAGCGCGGGTCTCCTACGAGCAGTACTTC. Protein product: CASSLGLARVSYEQYF.

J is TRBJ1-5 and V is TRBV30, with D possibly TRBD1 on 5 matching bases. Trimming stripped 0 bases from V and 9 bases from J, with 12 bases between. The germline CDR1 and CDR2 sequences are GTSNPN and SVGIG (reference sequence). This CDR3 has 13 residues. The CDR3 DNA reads TGTGCCTGGAGTGTACAGGAGGCTGGGCCCCAGCATTTT. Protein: CAWSVQEAGPQHF.

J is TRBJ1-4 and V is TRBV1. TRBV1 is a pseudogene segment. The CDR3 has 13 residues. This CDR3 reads CASSQVGDEKLFF. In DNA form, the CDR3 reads TGCGCCAGCAGCCAAGTGGGGGACGAAAAACTGTTTTTT.

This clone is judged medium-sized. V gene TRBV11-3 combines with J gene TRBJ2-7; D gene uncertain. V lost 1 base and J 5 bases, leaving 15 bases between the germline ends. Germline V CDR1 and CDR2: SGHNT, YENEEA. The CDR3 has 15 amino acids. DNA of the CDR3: TGTGCCAGCAGCTTAGTGTCTTGGTTCAAGGACGAGCAGTACTTC. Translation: CASSLVSWFKDEQYF. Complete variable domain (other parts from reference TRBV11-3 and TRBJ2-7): EAGVVQSPRYKIIEKKQPVAFWCNPISGHNTLYWYLQNLGQGPELLIRYENEEAVDDSQLPKDRFSAERLKGVDSTLKIQPAELGDSAVYLCASSLVSWFKDEQYFGPGTRLTVT.

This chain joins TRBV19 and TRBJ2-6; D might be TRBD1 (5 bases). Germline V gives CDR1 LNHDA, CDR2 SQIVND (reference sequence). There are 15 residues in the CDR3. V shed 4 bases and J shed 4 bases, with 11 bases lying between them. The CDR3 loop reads CASSTDSPGANVLTF. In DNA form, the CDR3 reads TGTGCCAGTAGTACCGACAGTCCCGGGGCCAACGTCCTGACTTTC.

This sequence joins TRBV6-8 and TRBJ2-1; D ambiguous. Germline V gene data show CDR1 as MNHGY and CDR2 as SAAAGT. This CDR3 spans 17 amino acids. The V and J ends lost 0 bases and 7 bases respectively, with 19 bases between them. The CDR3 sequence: CASSYSSRRTVSNEQFF. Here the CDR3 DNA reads TGTGCCAGCAGTTACTCGAGCCGACGGACGGTTTCTAATGAGCAGTTCTTC.

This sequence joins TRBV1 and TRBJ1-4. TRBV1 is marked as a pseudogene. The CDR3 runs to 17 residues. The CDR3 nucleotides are TGCGCCAGCAGCCAATGGGAAGGCGTCCGCCGTAATGAAAAACTGTTTTTT. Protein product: CASSQWEGVRRNEKLFF.

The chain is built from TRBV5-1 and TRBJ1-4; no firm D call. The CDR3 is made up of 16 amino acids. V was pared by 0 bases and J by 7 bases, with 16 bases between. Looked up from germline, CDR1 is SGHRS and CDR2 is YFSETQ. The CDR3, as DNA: TGCGCCAGCAGCTTGGGCGGAACTCAGGCTGGTGAAAAACTGTTTTTT. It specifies CASSLGGTQAGEKLFF.

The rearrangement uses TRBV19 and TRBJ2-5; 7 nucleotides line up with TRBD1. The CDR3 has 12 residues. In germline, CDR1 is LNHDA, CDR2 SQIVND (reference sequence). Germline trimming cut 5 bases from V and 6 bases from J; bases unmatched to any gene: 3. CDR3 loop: CASSQQGKTQYF. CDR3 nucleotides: TGTGCCAGTAGTCAACAGGGGAAGACCCAGTACTTC.

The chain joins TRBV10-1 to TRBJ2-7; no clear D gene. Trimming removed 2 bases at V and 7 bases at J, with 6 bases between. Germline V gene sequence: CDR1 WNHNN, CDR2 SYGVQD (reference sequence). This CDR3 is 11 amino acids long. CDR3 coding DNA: TGCGCCAGCAGTGAGGTACGGGAGCAGTACTTC. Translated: CASSEVREQYF.

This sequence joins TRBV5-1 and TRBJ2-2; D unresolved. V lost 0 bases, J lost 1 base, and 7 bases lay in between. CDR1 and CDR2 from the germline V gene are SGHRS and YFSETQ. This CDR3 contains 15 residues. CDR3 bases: TGCGCCAGCAGCTTGGAACTCGGGAACACCGGGGAGCTGTTTTTT. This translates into CASSLELGNTGELFF.

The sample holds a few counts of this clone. DNA of the CDR3: TGTGCCAGCCGTACAGGTGACTATGGCTACACCTTC. Protein: CASRTGDYGYTF. This chain joins TRBV6-8 and TRBJ1-2; the D gene is possibly TRBD1 (5 bases). There are 12 residues in the CDR3. Germline V gene lookup returns CDR1 MNHGY and CDR2 SAAAGT. The V gene lost 8 bases and the J gene lost 3 bases, with 10 bases spanning the gap.

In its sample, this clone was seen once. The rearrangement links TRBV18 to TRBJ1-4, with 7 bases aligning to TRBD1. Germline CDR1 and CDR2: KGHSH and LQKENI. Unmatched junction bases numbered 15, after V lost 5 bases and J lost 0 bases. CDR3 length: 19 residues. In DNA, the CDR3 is TGTGCCAGCTCAAGGAACAGACAGGGAGGAAGTTCAACTAATGAAAAACTGTTTTTT. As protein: CASSRNRQGGSSTNEKLFF.

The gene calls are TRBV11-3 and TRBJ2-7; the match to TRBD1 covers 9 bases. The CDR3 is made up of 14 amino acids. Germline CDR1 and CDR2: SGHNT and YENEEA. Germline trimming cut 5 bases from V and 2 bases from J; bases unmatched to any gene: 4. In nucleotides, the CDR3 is TGTGCCAGCAGCCCGGGACAGGGCCCCTACGAGCAGTACTTC. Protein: CASSPGQGPYEQYF.

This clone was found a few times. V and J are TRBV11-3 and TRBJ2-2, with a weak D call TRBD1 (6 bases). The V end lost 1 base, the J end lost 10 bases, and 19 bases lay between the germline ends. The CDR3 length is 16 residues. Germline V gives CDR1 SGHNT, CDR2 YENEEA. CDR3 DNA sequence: TGTGCCAGCAGCTTAGGCCGGACAGCTTCGAGCGAGGAGCTGTTTTTT. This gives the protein CASSLGRTASSEELFF. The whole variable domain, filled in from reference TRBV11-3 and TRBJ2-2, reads EAGVVQSPRYKIIEKKQPVAFWCNPISGHNTLYWYLQNLGQGPELLIRYENEEAVDDSQLPKDRFSAERLKGVDSTLKIQPAELGDSAVYLCASSLGRTASSEELFFGEGSRLTVL.

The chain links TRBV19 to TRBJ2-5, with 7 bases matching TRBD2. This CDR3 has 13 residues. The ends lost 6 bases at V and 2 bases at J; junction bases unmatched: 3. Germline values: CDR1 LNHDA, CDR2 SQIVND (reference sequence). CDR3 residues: CASRRTRQETQYF. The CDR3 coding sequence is TGTGCCAGTAGACGGACTAGACAAGAGACCCAGTACTTC. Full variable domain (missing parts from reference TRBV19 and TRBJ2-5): DGGITQSPKYLFRKEGQNVTLSCEQNLNHDAMYWYRQDPGQGLRLIYYSQIVNDFQKGDIAEGYSVSREKKESFPLTVTSAQKNPTAFYLCASRRTRQETQYFGPGTRLLVL.